The text below deals with one TCR beta chain. Its cognate antigen is unknown. Sequenced by immunoSEQ multiplex PCR; TCRdb stores in-frame clones only, minus some. The table records fewer than 1.6 million clones, about 98.5% of them present only once. The sample originates from a study of shared clonotypes between healthy human individuals. Study at large: For every donor, three CD4 naive, three CD4 memory, two CD8 naive and one CD8 memory plates were used. Study conclusions and caveats: In this cohort, only blood was sampled, and tissue repertoires likely differ. Sharing across four donors was highest in naive CD4 (around 5%) and lowest in memory CD8 (around 0.4%).

The healthy adult donors were HIV-negative and reported no recent acute infections or vaccinations. Germline V gene data show CDR1 as SGHTA and CDR2 as FQGTGA. CDR3 size: 15 residues. V trimming: 5 bases; J trimming: 6 bases; junction bases outside the gene matches: 3. The sequenced sample consisted of naive CD4+ T cells sorted from blood. As to subset: CD45RA+ positively selected. The receptor comes from a man aged 30 to 39 in good health. The chain joins TRBV7-3 to TRBJ2-2; 13 bases map to TRBD2. CDR3 region: CASSPGLAGAGELFF. The CDR3 DNA sequence: TGTGCCAGCAGCCCAGGACTAGCGGGGGCCGGGGAGCTGTTTTTT.